This T cell receptor beta chain was sequenced during a study of blood T cell repertoires in COVID-19. Study background: The origin of the acute and convalescent COVID-19 samples was the United States, Italy and Spain. The analysed material was cDNA or gDNA that came from T cells, B-cell-depleted T cells, or PBMCs.

J was trimmed by 1 base and V by 4 bases; bases with no gene match: 4. Per germline, CDR1 SGHRS and CDR2 YFSETQ. The CDR3 spans 14 residues. In the authors' workflow: Reference gene primer amplification yielded estimated nucleated cell counts. Using immunoSEQ multiplex PCR, the repertoire was profiled, and TCRdb retains in-frame clones only, with some absent. Clone size and V and J calls were adopted from that table, with D and trimming inferred from the DNA. The sample carries 100,000 or so clones, less than 90% recorded once. The origin of this receptor is a man aged 65 to 79 with active or convalescent COVID-19. The sequenced material came from peripheral blood. V is TRBV5-1 and J is TRBJ1-1, with 7 bases aligning to TRBD1. CDR3 DNA sequence: TGCGCCAGCAGCAAGGGACAGTCGAACACTGAAGCTTTCTTT. Its protein product is CASSKGQSNTEAFF.